This T cell receptor beta chain was retrieved from a study of CXCR3-negative and CXCR3-positive naive CD8 T cells. Preparation of TRB cDNA libraries relied on 5' RACE carrying UMI labels. TCRdb re-called the 5' RACE reads; every CDR3 protein appears as one record, without DNA. In total, the table holds some 130,000 distinct CDR3 sequences. About 310,000 cells per CD8+ T cell subset were flow-sorted in triplicate. Naive CD8+ T cells showed CD45RO-CCR7+CD27+CD95-. General observations from the study: CXCR3-negative and CXCR3-positive naive cells shared comparable TRBV-TRBJ usage, but memory cells did not.

Germline values: CDR1 MDHEN, CDR2 SYDVKM. This CDR3 has 14 amino acids. Details on this clonotype: Its antigen remains unidentified.

The TCR comes from a human donor in good health. Some clones in this sample may be carry-over from other donors' samples. The sample consisted of naive CXCR3- CD8+ T cells from blood. The subset is: CD45RO-CCR7+CD27+CD95- naive CD8+ T cells lacking CXCR3 (TNR3-). The chain uses TRBV28 and TRBJ1-1. The CDR3 reads CASSNRGGRTEAFF.